The present TCR beta chain was sequenced within a study of response to subunit inactivated influenza vaccine. MiXCR, run by TCRdb on the RT-PCR reads, gives a single entry per CDR3 protein. Among more than 450,000 distinct CDR3 sequences, roughly 10% were seen once, and the ten largest hold approximately 11%. The V and J ends lost 1 base and 1 base respectively, with 7 bases between them. There are 15 residues in the CDR3. The same data also went into a second study, on T cells expressing NK-cell markers. That source adds: The TCR beta cDNA came from 5'RACE template switching with UMIs. The study drew TCR beta repertoires from sorted CD3+CD56+NKG2C+, CD3+CD56+NKG2C- and CD3+CD56-NKG2C+ T cells. There were a few donors in whom these clonotypes also led the CD3+CD56-NKG2C+ fraction.

The origin of this receptor is a man aged 50 or older who received an inactivated influenza vaccine. The chain links TRBV23-1 to TRBJ2-2; D unresolved. TRBV23-1 is classed as an ORF, of uncertain function. Material: PBMCs from blood, obtained on the day of vaccination. DNA for the CDR3: TGCGCCAGCAGTCAATTGCGGCTGAACACCGGGGAGCTGTTTTTT. Translated, it gives CASSQLRLNTGELFF.